Given below is one TCR beta chain in context. Its antigen remains unknown. The data were taken from a study of blood T cells in healthy people across ages. The germline V gene has CDR1 SGHVS and CDR2 FNYEAQ. The CDR3 is 16 residues long. General observations from the study: Per million T cells, TCR beta diversity dropped roughly linearly as age increased. Total diversity from one million sequenced T cells was likely underestimated.

The authors ran a second PCR of roughly 6 to 12 cycles using a sample-barcoded 5' primer and a J-beta primer mix. Unique molecular identifiers of 12 random nucleotides labeled each cDNA. Sequencing recovered at least 2.5 million CDR3-containing paired-end reads from each sample. One entry per CDR3 protein results from TCRdb running MiXCR on the 5' RACE reads. The sample consists of hundreds of thousands of distinct CDR3 sequences, more than 50% of them appearing once. The V and J genes are TRBV7-6 and TRBJ2-5, with TRBD1 as a possible D gene (7 bases). The assigned J gene may be wrong: the sequence end matches TRBJ2-7 better. The TCR was taken from a man aged 35 to 55 in good health. The sample comprised blood. Here the CDR3 DNA reads TGTGCCAGCAGCCCGCGACAGGGACTCCTCTCCTACGAGCAGTACTTC. Amino acid sequence: CASSPRQGLLSYEQYF.